The present entry profiles one T cell receptor (beta chain) with its context. Its antigen is not known. Lysates of CMV-infected fibroblasts at 10 ug/mL stimulated these cells. Sorting selected CD4+ T cells upregulating both CD40 ligand and CD69. These HIV-1-infected adults initiated suppressive ART in chronic infection. Anti-CD28/CD49d costimulation, CD40-blocking antibody and enfuvirtide were given to CD8-depleted PBMCs for 18 hours. This was the immunoSEQ version 4 assay in survey mode. Measured with immunoSEQ multiplex PCR; TCRdb has only the in-frame clones, and not every one. Of over 6,000 clones in the sample, roughly three quarters were seen once. The sample belongs to a study of persistence of HIV-infected CD4 T cells. Findings of the study overall: TCRbeta richness was lower in CMV- and Gag-responding cells than in anti-CD3/anti-CD28-responding cells.

Trimming took off 4 bases at V and 8 bases at J, with 14 bases between the two ends. This CDR3 is 14 amino acids long. CDR1 is KGHSH and CDR2 is LQKENI in the germline V gene. The rearrangement links TRBV18 to TRBJ1-4, with a possible D match to TRBD1 (6 bases). The TCR was taken from an adult woman with HIV who was CMV-seropositive. This specimen was CD4+ T cells sorted from PBMCs after roughly 18-hour stimulation, taken from a patient who received antiretroviral therapy. The CDR3 bases are TGTGCCAGCTCACGTGCAGGGGTAGAAGAAAAACTGTTTTTT. It yields the protein CASSRAGVEEKLFF.